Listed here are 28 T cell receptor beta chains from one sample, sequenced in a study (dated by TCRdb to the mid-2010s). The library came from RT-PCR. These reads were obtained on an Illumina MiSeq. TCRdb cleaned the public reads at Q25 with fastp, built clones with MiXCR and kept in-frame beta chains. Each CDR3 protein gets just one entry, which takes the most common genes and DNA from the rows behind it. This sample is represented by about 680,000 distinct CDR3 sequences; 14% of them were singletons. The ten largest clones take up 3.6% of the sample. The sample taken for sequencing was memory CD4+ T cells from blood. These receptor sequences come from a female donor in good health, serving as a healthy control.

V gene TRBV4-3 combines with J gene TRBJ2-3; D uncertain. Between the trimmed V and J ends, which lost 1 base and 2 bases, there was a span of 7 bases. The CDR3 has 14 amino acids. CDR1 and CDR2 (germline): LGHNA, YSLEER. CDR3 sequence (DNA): TGCGCCAGCAGCCAAGGCGCCCACACAGATACGCAGTATTTT. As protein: CASSQGAHTDTQYF.

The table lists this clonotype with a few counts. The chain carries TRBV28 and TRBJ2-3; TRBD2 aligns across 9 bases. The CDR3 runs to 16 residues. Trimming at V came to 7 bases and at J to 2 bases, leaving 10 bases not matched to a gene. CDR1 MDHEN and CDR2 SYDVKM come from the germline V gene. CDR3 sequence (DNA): TGTGCCAGCACCCTGACTAGCGGAGACCTCACAGATACGCAGTATTTT. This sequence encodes CASTLTSGDLTDTQYF.

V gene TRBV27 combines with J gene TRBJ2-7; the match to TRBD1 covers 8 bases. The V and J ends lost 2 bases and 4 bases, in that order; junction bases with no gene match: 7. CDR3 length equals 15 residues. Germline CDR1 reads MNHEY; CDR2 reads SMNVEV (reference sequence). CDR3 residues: CASSLRGTGTYEQYF. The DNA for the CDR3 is TGTGCCAGCAGTTTAAGAGGGACAGGAACTTACGAGCAGTACTTC.

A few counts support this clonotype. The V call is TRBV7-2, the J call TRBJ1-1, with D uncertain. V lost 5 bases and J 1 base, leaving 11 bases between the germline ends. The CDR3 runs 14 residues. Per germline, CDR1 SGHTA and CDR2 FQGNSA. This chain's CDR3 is CASSPRAQNTEAFF. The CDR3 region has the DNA TGTGCCAGCAGCCCTCGGGCCCAGAACACTGAAGCTTTCTTT.

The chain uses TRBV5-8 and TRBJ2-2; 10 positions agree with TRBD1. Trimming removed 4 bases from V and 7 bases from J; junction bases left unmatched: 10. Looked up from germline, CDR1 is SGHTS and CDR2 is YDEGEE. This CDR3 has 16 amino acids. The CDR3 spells CASSTGTGAGLGELFF. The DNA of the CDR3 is TGTGCCAGCAGCACCGGGACAGGGGCAGGGCTCGGGGAGCTGTTTTTT.

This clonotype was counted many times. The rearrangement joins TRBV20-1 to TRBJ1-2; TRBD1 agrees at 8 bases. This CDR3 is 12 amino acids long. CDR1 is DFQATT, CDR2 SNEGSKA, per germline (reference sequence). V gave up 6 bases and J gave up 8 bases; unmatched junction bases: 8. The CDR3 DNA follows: TGCAGTGCGCACGACAGGGGATCCGGCTACACCTTC. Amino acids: CSAHDRGSGYTF.

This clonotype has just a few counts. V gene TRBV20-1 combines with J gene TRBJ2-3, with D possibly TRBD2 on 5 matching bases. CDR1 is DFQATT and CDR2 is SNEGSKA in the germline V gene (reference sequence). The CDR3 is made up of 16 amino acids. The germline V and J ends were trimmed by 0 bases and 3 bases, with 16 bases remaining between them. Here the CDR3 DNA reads TGCAGTGCTAGAGATGGCGCAGGCCCGGGGACAGATACGCAGTATTTT. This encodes CSARDGAGPGTDTQYF.

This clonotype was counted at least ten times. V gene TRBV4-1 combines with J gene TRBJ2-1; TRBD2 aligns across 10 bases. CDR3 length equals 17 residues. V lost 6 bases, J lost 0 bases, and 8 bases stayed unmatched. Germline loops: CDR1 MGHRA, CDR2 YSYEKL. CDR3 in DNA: TGCGCCAGCAGAGAAACGAGGACTAGCGGCTCCTACAATGAGCAGTTCTTC. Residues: CASRETRTSGSYNEQFF.

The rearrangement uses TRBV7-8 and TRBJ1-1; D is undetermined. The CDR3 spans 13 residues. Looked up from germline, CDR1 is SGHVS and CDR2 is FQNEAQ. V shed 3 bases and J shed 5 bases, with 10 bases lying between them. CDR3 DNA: TGTGCCAGCAGCTTCAATATTGGAACTGAAGCTTTCTTT. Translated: CASSFNIGTEAFF.

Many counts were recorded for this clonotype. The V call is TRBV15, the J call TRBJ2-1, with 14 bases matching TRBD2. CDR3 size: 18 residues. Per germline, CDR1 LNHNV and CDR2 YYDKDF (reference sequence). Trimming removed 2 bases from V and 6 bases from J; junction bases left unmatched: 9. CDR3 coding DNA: TGTGCCACCAGCAGACAAGCGGGACTAGCGGGAGTAACCAATGAGCAGTTCTTC. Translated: CATSRQAGLAGVTNEQFF.

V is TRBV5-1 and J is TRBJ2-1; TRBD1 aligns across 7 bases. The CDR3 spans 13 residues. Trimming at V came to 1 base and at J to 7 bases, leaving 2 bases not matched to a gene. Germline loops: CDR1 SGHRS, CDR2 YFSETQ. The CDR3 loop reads CASSLTGVNEQFF. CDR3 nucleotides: TGCGCCAGCAGCTTGACAGGGGTAAATGAGCAGTTCTTC.

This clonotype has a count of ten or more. CDR3 bases: TGTGCCATCAGAGGGGATACCTCTGGAAACACCATATATTTT. As protein: CAIRGDTSGNTIYF. This chain joins TRBV10-3 and TRBJ1-3; D may be TRBD1 (5 bases). The CDR3 is 14 amino acids. Germline assignment: CDR1 ENHRY and CDR2 SYGVKD. With 6 bases removed from V and 0 bases from J, the gap between germline ends came to 9 bases.

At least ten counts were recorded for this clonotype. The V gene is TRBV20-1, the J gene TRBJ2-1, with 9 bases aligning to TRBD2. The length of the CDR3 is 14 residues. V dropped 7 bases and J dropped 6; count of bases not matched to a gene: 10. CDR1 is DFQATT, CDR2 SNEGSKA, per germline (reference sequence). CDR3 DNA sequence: TGCAGTGGTACGGGACTAGCAGGGGCCAATGAGCAGTTCTTC. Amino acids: CSGTGLAGANEQFF.

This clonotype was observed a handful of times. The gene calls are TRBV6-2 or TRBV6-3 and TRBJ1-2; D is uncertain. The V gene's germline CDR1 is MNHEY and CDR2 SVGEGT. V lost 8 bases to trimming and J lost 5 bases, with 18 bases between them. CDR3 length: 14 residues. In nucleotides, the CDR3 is TGTGCCAGCGGAGAGAACAGAGGGAATTATGGCTACACCTTC. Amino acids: CASGENRGNYGYTF.

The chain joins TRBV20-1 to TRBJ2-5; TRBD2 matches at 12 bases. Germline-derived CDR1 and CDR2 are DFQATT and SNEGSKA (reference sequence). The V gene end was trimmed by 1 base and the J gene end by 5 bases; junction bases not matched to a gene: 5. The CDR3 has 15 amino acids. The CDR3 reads CSARATSGRRETQYF. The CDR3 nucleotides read TGCAGTGCTAGAGCGACTAGCGGGAGAAGGGAGACCCAGTACTTC.

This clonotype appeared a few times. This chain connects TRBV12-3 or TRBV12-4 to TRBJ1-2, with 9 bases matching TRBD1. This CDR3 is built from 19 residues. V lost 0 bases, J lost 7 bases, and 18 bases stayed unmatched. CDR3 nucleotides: TGTGCCAGCAGTTTAGCCCCGGGACAGGGTTTTCAACCCGCCTTTGGCTACACCTTC. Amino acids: CASSLAPGQGFQPAFGYTF.

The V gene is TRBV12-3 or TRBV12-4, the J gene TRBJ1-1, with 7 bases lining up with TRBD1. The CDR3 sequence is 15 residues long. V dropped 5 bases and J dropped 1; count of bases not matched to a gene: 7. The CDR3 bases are TGTGCCAGCAGTACTCGAGCAGGGGGGAACACTGAAGCTTTCTTT. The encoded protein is CASSTRAGGNTEAFF.

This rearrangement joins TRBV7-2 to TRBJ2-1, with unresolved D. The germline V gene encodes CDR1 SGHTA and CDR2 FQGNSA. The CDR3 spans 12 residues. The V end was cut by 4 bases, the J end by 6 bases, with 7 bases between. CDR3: CASSSKTNEQFF. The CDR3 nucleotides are TGTGCCAGCAGCTCAAAAACCAATGAGCAGTTCTTC.

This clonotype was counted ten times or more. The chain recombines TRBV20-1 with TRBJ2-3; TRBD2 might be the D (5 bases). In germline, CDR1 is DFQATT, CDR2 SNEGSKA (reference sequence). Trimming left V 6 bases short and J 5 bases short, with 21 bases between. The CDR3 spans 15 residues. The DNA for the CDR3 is TGCAGTGCCACTAGGCCGTCCGCACTCAAAGATACGCAGTATTTT. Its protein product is CSATRPSALKDTQYF.

CDR3 in amino acids: CSANRQGGPQYF. The DNA for the CDR3 is TGCAGCGCAAATCGCCAGGGGGGCCCCCAGTACTTC. V and J are TRBV29-1 and TRBJ2-5, with a tentative D call TRBD1 (7 bases). This CDR3 is 12 amino acids long. The V gene lost 7 bases and the J gene lost 9 bases, with 18 bases spanning the gap. Germline V gene data show CDR1 as SQVTM and CDR2 as ANQGSEA.

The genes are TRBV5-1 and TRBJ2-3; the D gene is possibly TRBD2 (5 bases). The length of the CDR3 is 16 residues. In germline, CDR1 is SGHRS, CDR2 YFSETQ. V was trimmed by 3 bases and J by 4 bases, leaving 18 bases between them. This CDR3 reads CASSSRGGVPADTQYF. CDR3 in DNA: TGCGCCAGCAGCTCCCGGGGTGGAGTGCCGGCAGATACGCAGTATTTT.

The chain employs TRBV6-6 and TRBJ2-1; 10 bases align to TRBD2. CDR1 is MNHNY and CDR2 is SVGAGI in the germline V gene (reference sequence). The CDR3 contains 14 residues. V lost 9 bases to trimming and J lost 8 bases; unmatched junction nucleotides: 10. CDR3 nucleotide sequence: TGTGCCAGTAGGGCTAGCGGGAGTAAGGATGAGCAGTTCTTC. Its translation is CASRASGSKDEQFF.

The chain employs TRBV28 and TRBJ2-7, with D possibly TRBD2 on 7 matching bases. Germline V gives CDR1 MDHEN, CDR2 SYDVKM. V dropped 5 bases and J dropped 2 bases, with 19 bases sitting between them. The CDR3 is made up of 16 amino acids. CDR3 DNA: TGTGCCAGCAGTCTGGGGGCGACTAGCAGGCCCTACGAGCAGTACTTC. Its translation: CASSLGATSRPYEQYF.

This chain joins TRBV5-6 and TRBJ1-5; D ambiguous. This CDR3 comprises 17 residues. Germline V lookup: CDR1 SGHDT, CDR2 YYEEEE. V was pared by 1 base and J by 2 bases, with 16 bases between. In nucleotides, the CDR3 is TGTGCCAGCAGCTTGTACAGCTATGATGAGGGCAATCAGCCCCAGCATTTT. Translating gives CASSLYSYDEGNQPQHF.

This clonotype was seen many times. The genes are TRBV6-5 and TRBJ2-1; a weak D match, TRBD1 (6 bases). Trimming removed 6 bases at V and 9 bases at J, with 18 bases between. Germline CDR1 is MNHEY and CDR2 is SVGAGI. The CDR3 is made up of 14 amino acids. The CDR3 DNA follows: TGTGCCAGCAGCTCCGGGACAAGGATTACTGAGCAGTTCTTC. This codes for CASSSGTRITEQFF.

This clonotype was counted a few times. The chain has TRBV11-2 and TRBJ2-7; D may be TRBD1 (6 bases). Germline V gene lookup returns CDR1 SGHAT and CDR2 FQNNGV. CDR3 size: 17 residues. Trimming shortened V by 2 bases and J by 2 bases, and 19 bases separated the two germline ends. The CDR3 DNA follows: TGTGCCAGCAGCTTACGTTTTTATGGGGGCGACCCCTACGAGCAGTACTTC. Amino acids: CASSLRFYGGDPYEQYF.

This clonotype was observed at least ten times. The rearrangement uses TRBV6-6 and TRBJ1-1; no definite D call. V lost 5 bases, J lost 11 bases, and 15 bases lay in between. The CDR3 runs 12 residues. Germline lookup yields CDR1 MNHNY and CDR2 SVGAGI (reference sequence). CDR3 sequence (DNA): TGTGCCAGCAGTCGCGATTTAGGGTTGGCTTTCTTT. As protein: CASSRDLGLAFF.

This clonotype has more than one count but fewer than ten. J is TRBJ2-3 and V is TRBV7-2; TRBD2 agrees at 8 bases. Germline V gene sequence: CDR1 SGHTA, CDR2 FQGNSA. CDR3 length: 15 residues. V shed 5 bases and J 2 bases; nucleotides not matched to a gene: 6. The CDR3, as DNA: TGTGCCAGCAGCCCGGGACTAGAGTACACAGATACGCAGTATTTT. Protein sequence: CASSPGLEYTDTQYF.